This is a list of T cell receptor beta chains from one sample in a study of blood T cell repertoires in COVID-19. Libraries were prepared by immunoSEQ multiplex PCR; TCRdb keeps only in-frame clonotypes and omits some of them. The data hold some 270,000 clones, with 85% observed a single time. Source material: PBMCs or T cells enriched from blood (not recorded which). All receptors derive from a woman in her fifties or sixties who had been exposed to COVID-19. CDR3s include the opening cysteine and the closing phenylalanine or tryptophan. The D gene is left open where the match is weak. Expanded clones get a size class; other rows say once, few or many, or leave the size out.

D gene | clone size | J gene | V gene | CDR3 length | CDR3 DNA | CDR3 protein
. | . | TRBJ2-5 | TRBV28 | 15 | TGTGCCAGCAGTTGGATGGGGACTCGGGGCGAGACCCAGTACTTC | CASSWMGTRGETQYF
TRBD1 | . | TRBJ1-1 | TRBV10-1 | 13 | TGCGCCAGCAGTGAGGACAGGGCGGCTGAAGCTTTCTTT | CASSEDRAAEAFF
TRBD1 | . | TRBJ2-7 | TRBV6-5 | 14 | TGTGCCAGCAGAGGGACCGACAGGGTCGGCGAGCAGTACTTC | CASRGTDRVGEQYF
. | . | TRBJ1-2 | TRBV5-1 | 13 | TGCGCCAGCAGCTTGGGAGGGGGTAGTGGCTACACCTTC | CASSLGGGSGYTF
. | . | TRBJ2-5 | TRBV5-1 | 14 | TGCGCCAGCAGCTTGGCGACTGGGGGGGAGACCCAGTACTTC | CASSLATGGETQYF
TRBD1 | . | TRBJ1-4 | TRBV30 | 19 | TGTGCCTGGAGCGCCTTCTTGTCCCTGACAGGGCTTGGGAATGAAAAACTGTTTTTT | CAWSAFLSLTGLGNEKLFF
. | . | TRBJ1-1 | TRBV12-1 | 16 | TGTGCCAGCACCCACCGGGGGGCAAAGTCAGACACTGAAGCTTTCTTT | CASTHRGAKSDTEAFF
TRBD2 | . | TRBJ2-1 | TRBV5-4 | 15 | TGTGCCAGCAGCTTGGAGCTAGCGGGGGGCAATGAGCAGTTCTTC | CASSLELAGGNEQFF
. | . | TRBJ2-1 | TRBV21-1 | 16 | TGTGCCAGCAGAAGGACTAGCGCCCAACTAGTCGATGAGCAGTTCTTC | CASRRTSAQLVDEQFF
TRBD1 | . | TRBJ2-2 | TRBV29-1 | 14 | TGCAGCGCCCAGGGGGCAGCGAACACCGGGGAGCTGTTTTTT | CSAQGAANTGELFF
TRBD1 | . | TRBJ1-2 | TRBV15 | 14 | TGTGCCACCAGCCTGGGACAGCCTAACTATGGCTACACCTTC | CATSLGQPNYGYTF
. | . | TRBJ1-2 | TRBV24-1 | 14 | TGTGCCACCAGTGAGGGTGGAGGAAGGGATGGCTACACCTTC | CATSEGGGRDGYTF
TRBD2 | . | TRBJ2-1 | TRBV5-1 | 16 | TGCGCCAGCAGCGCGAACCTAGCGGGGGGCGGCAATGAGCAGTTCTTC | CASSANLAGGGNEQFF
. | once | TRBJ1-1 | TRBV7-2 | 14 | TGTGCCAGCAGTACAGGTCAACAGGGATTTGAAGCTTTCTTT | CASSTGQQGFEAFF
. | . | TRBJ1-5 | TRBV9 | 15 | TGTGCCAGCAGCGTCGGACACTCGGGGGGCCAGCCCCAGCATTTT | CASSVGHSGGQPQHF
TRBD2 | . | TRBJ2-1 | TRBV5-4 | 16 | TGTGCCAGCAGCCGTCCTACTAGCGGGGGGCCCAATGAGCAGTTCTTC | CASSRPTSGGPNEQFF
TRBD1 | . | TRBJ2-7 | TRBV9 | 15 | TGTGCCAGCAGCGAGGAACAGGGGGTGATCTACGAGCAGTACTTC | CASSEEQGVIYEQYF
. | . | TRBJ2-2 | TRBV5-1 | 16 | TGCGCCAGCAGCCCCGTCTCGGGGTGGGGTGCCGGGGAGCTGTTTTTT | CASSPVSGWGAGELFF
. | . | TRBJ1-2 | TRBV21-1 | 16 | TGTGCCAGCAGCAAAGTCAACAGGGGGCAAGATGAAGGCTACACCTTC | CASSKVNRGQDEGYTF
TRBD1 | . | TRBJ2-3 | TRBV5-1 | 17 | TGCGCCAGCAGCTTTACCATCCGGGACAGGGGGACAGATACGCAGTATTTT | CASSFTIRDRGTDTQYF
. | few | TRBJ1-1 | TRBV6-2/TRBV6-3 | 14 | TGTGCCAGCATCCCGGATGGAGTTAACACTGAAGCTTTCTTT | CASIPDGVNTEAFF
. | . | TRBJ1-3 | TRBV7-2 | 16 | TGTGCCAGCAGCTTAGATTATTGGCCCACTGGAAACACCATATATTTT | CASSLDYWPTGNTIYF
. | few | TRBJ1-1 | TRBV28 | 15 | TGTGCCAGCAGTACTTCACATCTCGGGACAAAAACAGCTTTCTTT | CASSTSHLGTKTAFF
TRBD1 | . | TRBJ1-2 | TRBV7-9 | 15 | TGTGCCAGCAGCTCGAAATTGGGGACAGGGGTTGGCTACACCTTC | CASSSKLGTGVGYTF
. | . | TRBJ1-2 | TRBV9 | 17 | TGTGCCAGCAGCGGAGGCGGACGGGGGGCCACTTCCTATGGCTACACCTTC | CASSGGGRGATSYGYTF
TRBD1 | . | TRBJ1-1 | TRBV15 | 17 | TGTGCCACCAGCAGAGAGAGATACAGGGGGGCCGGGGGCGGAGCTTTCTTT | CATSRERYRGAGGGAFF
. | . | TRBJ1-1 | TRBV2 | 13 | TGTGCCAGCAGTGAATCGGACTACACTGAAGCTTTCTTT | CASSESDYTEAFF
TRBD1 | once | TRBJ2-7 | TRBV6-2/TRBV6-3 | 13 | TGTGCCAGCAGTGGGACAGGCAGCGGCGAGCAGTACTTC | CASSGTGSGEQYF
. | once | TRBJ2-1 | TRBV6-2/TRBV6-3 | 13 | TGTGCCAGCAGTTTGAGAACGAGCCATGAGCAGTTCTTC | CASSLRTSHEQFF
TRBD2 | . | TRBJ2-3 | TRBV9 | 16 | TGTGCCAGCAGCCCGGTGGCCGAGCGGGGTATAGATACGCAGTATTTT | CASSPVAERGIDTQYF
. | . | TRBJ1-5 | TRBV29-1 | 15 | TGCAGCGTTCGCGTTGGGGCCGGGAGCAATCAGCCCCAGCATTTT | CSVRVGAGSNQPQHF
. | . | TRBJ1-1 | TRBV19 | 13 | TGTGCCAGTAGTATGACAGGGAACACTGAAGCTTTCTTT | CASSMTGNTEAFF
TRBD2 | . | TRBJ2-7 | TRBV11-2 | 14 | TGTGCCAGCAGCTCTCAGCGGGGGGGCTACGAGCAGTACTTC | CASSSQRGGYEQYF
. | . | TRBJ1-2 | TRBV19 | 13 | TGTGCCAGTAGTATAGGAATGAGCTATGGCTACACCTTC | CASSIGMSYGYTF
TRBD2 | . | TRBJ2-5 | TRBV11-2 | 15 | TGTGCCAGCAGCTCACAGCGGGGGGCCAAAGAGACCCAGTACTTC | CASSSQRGAKETQYF
. | . | TRBJ1-3 | TRBV11-2 | 16 | TGTGCCAGCACTTTGGACCCAGGGTTCTCTGGAAACACCATATATTTT | CASTLDPGFSGNTIYF
TRBD2 | . | TRBJ2-1 | TRBV10-2 | 17 | TGCGCCAGCGACCCGGGGGGGCACGGGAGCTCCTACAATGAGCAGTTCTTC | CASDPGGHGSSYNEQFF
. | . | TRBJ1-5 | TRBV7-2 | 15 | TGTGCCAGCAGCTTAGAACGGGAGGGAGGTCAGCCCCAGCATTTT | CASSLEREGGQPQHF
TRBD1 | . | TRBJ2-5 | TRBV5-1 | 14 | TGCGCCACTGGGGGGACAGGGCGAGAAGAGACCCAGTACTTC | CATGGTGREETQYF
TRBD2 | . | TRBJ2-3 | TRBV19 | 17 | TGTGCCAGTAGTACCCTCCGGCTAGCGGGGAGCACAGATACGCAGTATTTT | CASSTLRLAGSTDTQYF
TRBD1 | . | TRBJ1-5 | TRBV7-9 | 15 | TGTGCCAGCAGCTTGGCAGGGGGCTCAAATCAGCCCCAGCATTTT | CASSLAGGSNQPQHF
TRBD2 | . | TRBJ2-3 | TRBV5-6 | 17 | TGTGCCAGCAGCCGTCCAGGGGCGGGGGGCCGGGGAGATACGCAGTATTTT | CASSRPGAGGRGDTQYF
TRBD1 | . | TRBJ2-7 | TRBV28 | 13 | TGTGCCAGCAGGGGACAGGCAGCCTACGAGCAGTACTTC | CASRGQAAYEQYF
TRBD1 | once | TRBJ1-5 | TRBV19 | 15 | TGTGCCAGTAGTACTCCGGGACAGGGAAATCAGCCCCAGCATTTT | CASSTPGQGNQPQHF
TRBD1 | . | TRBJ1-5 | TRBV6-5 | 14 | TGTGCCAGCGGCCCGGGACAGGCCAATCAGCCCCAGCATTTT | CASGPGQANQPQHF
. | . | TRBJ1-3 | TRBV30 | 14 | TGTGCCTGGAGTGGGAGTTTCCTCGGAAACACCATATATTTT | CAWSGSFLGNTIYF
. | . | TRBJ2-5 | TRBV5-4 | 14 | TGTGCCAGCAGCAACAGGGCGGAGAAAGAGACCCAGTACTTC | CASSNRAEKETQYF
. | . | TRBJ1-5 | TRBV2 | 15 | TGTGCCAGCAGCCACGGGACTCTTGATGATCAGCCCCAGCATTTT | CASSHGTLDDQPQHF
. | . | TRBJ1-1 | TRBV10-3 | 13 | TGTGCCATCAGACAAAGCCGGGTCGCTGAAGCTTTCTTT | CAIRQSRVAEAFF
TRBD1 | . | TRBJ1-4 | TRBV7-9 | 14 | TGTGCCAGCAGCAGGACAGGCTTTAATGAAAAACTGTTTTTT | CASSRTGFNEKLFF
TRBD1 | . | TRBJ1-3 | TRBV6-5 | 13 | TGTGCCAGCAGTTACCGCAACAGGGGAACCATATATTTT | CASSYRNRGTIYF
TRBD1 | . | TRBJ2-2 | TRBV7-7 | 16 | TGTGCCAGCAGCTCTCCGGGACAGGGAAATCGCGGGGAGCTGTTTTTT | CASSSPGQGNRGELFF
TRBD2 | . | TRBJ2-1 | TRBV9 | 16 | TGTGCCAGCAGCGTAGGGCCGGGGGGGCTCACGGATGAGCAGTTCTTC | CASSVGPGGLTDEQFF
. | . | TRBJ1-2 | TRBV18 | 13 | TGTGCCAGCTCACCACGAGACAGAGTCTTCTACACCTTC | CASSPRDRVFYTF
. | . | TRBJ1-5 | TRBV19 | 15 | TGTGCCAGTAGCACCCTAGGATATAGCAATCAGCCCCAGCATTTT | CASSTLGYSNQPQHF